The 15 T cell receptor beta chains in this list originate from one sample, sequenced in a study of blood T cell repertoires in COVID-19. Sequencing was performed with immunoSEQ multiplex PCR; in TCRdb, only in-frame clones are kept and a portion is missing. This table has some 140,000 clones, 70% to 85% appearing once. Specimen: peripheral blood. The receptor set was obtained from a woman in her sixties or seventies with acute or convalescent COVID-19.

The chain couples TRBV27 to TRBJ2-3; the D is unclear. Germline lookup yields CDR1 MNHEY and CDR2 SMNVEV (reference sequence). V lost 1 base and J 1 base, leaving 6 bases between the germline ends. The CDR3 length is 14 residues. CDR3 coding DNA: TGTGCCAGCAGTTTATTCGGTGGCACAGATACGCAGTATTTT. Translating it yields CASSLFGGTDTQYF.

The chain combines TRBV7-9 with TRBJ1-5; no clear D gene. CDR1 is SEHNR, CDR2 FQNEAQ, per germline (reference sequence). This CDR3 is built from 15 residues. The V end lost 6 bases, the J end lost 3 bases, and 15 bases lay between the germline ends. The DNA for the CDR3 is TGTGCCAGCAGATCGTCCGGGTCACCCAATCAGCCCCAGCATTTT. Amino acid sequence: CASRSSGSPNQPQHF.

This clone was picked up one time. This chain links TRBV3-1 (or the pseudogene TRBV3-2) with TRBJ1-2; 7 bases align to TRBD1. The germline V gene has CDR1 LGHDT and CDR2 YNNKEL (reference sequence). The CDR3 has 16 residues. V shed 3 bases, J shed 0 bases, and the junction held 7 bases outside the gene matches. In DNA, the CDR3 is TGTGCCAGCAGCCACCTAACAGGGGACGCTAACTATGGCTACACCTTC. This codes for CASSHLTGDANYGYTF.

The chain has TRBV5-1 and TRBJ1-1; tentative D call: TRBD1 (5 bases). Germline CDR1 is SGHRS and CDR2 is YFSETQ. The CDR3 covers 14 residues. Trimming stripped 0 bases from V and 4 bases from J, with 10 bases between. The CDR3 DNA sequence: TGCGCCAGCAGCTTGGTCGTGGGACTCACTGAAGCTTTCTTT. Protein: CASSLVVGLTEAFF.

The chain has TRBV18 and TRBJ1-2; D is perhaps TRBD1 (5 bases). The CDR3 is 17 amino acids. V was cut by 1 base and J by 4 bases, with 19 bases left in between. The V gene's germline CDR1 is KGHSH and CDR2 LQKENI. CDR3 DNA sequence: TGTGCCAGCTCACCACTAGAAAGTGGGGCCGCCGGCTATGGCTACACCTTC. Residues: CASSPLESGAAGYGYTF.

The CDR3 sequence is CASSQRASGGEDTGELFF. The CDR3 DNA reads as TGCGCCAGCAGCCAACGGGCTAGCGGGGGGGAGGACACCGGGGAGCTGTTTTTT. The gene calls are TRBV4-1 and TRBJ2-2; 12 positions match TRBD2. Germline V gene data show CDR1 as MGHRA and CDR2 as YSYEKL. This CDR3 comprises 18 residues. J was trimmed by 3 bases and V by 2 bases; bases with no gene match: 7.

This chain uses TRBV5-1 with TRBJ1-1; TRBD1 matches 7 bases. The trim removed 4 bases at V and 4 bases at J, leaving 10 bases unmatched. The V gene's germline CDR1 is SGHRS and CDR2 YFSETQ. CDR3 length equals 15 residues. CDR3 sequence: CASSPGGRGSTEAFF. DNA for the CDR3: TGCGCCAGCAGCCCCGGCGGCAGGGGGAGCACTGAAGCTTTCTTT.

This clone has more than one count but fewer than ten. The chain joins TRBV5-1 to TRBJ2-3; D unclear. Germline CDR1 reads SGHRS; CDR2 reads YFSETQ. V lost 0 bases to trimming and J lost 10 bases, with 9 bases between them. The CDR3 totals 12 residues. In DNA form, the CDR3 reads TGCGCCAGCAGCTTGGGTACACCTCCGCAGTATTTT. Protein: CASSLGTPPQYF.

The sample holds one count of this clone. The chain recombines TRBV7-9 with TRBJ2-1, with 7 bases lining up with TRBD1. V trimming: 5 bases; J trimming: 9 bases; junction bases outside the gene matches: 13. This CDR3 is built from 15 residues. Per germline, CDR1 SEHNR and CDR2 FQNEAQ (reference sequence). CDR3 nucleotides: TGTGCCAGCAGCCCAGGACAGGTAACGCAGGGTGAGCAGTTCTTC. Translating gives CASSPGQVTQGEQFF. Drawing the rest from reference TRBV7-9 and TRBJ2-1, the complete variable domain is DTGVSQNPRHKITKRGQNVTFRCDPISEHNRLYWYRQTLGQGPEFLTYFQNEAQLEKSRLLSDRFSAERPKGSFSTLEIQRTEQGDSAMYLCASSPGQVTQGEQFFGPGTRLTVL.

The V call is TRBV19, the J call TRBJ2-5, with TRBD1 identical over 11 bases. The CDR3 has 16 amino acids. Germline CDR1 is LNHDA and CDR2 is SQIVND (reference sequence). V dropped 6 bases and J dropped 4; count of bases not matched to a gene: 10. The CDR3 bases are TGTGCCAGTAGCGATGTGGACAGGGGGCGACGAGAGACCCAGTACTTC. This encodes CASSDVDRGRRETQYF.

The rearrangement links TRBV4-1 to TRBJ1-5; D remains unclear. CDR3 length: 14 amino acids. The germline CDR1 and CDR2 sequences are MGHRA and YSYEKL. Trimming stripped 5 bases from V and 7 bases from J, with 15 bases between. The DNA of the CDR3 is TGCGCCAGCAGCGAAGGAGGGAGCGGGCAGCCCCAGCATTTT. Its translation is CASSEGGSGQPQHF.

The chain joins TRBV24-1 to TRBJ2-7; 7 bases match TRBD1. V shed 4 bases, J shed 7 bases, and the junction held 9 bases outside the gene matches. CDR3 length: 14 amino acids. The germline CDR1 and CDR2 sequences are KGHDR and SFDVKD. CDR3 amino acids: CATSERGGREEQYF. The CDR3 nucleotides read TGTGCCACCAGTGAGCGAGGGGGCAGGGAAGAGCAGTACTTC.

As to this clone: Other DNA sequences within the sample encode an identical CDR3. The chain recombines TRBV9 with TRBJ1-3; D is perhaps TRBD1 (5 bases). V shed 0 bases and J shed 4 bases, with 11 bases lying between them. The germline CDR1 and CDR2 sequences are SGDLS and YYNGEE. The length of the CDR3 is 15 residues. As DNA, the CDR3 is TGTGCCAGCAGCGTAGGTGGGACTTCGGGAAACACCATATATTTT. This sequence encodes CASSVGGTSGNTIYF.

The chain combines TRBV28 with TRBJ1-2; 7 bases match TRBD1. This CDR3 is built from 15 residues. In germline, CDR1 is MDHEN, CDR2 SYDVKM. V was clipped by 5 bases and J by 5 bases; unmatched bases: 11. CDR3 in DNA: TGTGCCAGCAGTCCCTCGGACAGGACGTATTATGGCTACACCTTC. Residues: CASSPSDRTYYGYTF.

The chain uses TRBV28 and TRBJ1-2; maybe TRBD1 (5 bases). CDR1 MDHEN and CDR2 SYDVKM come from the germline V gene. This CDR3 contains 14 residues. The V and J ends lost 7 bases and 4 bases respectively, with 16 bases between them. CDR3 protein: CASTLGGRVYGYTF. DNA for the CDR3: TGTGCCAGCACCTTGGGGGGACGGGTCTATGGCTACACCTTC.